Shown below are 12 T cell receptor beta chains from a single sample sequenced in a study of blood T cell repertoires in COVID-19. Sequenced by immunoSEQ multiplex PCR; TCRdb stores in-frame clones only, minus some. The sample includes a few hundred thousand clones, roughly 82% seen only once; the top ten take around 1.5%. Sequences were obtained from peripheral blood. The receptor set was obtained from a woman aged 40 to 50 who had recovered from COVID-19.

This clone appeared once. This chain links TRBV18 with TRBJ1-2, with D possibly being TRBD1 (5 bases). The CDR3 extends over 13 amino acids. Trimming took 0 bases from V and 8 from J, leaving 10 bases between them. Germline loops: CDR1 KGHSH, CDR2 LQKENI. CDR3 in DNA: TGTGCCAGCTCACCACCAGGGGTAGTCGGCTACACCTTC. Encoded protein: CASSPPGVVGYTF.

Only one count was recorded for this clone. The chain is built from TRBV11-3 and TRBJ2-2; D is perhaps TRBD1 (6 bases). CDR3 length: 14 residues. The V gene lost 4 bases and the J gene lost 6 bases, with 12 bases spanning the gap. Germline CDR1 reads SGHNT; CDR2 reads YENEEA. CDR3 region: CASSSSQGPGELFF. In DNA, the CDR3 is TGTGCCAGCAGCTCTTCGCAGGGGCCCGGGGAGCTGTTTTTT.

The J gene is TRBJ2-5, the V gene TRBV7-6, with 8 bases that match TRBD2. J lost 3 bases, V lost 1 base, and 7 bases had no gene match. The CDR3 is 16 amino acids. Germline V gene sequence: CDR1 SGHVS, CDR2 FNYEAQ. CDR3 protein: CASSLDRGGREETQYF. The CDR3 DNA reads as TGTGCCAGCAGCTTAGACCGGGGGGGCCGGGAAGAGACCCAGTACTTC.

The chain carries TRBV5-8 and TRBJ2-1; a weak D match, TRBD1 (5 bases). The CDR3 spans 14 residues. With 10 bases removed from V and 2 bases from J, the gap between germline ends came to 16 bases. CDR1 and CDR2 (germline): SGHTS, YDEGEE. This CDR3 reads CAGARQFTYNEQFF. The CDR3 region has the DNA TGTGCCGGAGCAAGACAGTTCACCTACAATGAGCAGTTCTTC.

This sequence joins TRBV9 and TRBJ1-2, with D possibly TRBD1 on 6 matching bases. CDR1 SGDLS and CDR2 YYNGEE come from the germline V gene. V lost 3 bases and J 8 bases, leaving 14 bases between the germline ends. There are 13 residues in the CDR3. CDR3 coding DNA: TGTGCCAGCAGCGGAGGGGGAGAGAAGGGCTACACCTTC. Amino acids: CASSGGGEKGYTF. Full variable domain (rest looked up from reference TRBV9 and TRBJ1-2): DSGVTQTPKHLITATGQRVTLRCSPRSGDLSVYWYQQSLDQGLQFLIQYYNGEERAKGNILERFSAQQFPDLHSELNLSSLELGDSALYFCASSGGGEKGYTFGSGTRLTVV.

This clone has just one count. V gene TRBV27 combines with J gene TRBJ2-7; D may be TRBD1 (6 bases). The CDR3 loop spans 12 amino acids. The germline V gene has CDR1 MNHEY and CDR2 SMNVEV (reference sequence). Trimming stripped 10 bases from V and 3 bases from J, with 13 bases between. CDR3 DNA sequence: TGTGCCACCAGGACAGAAAGCTACGAGCAGTACTTC. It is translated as CATRTESYEQYF.

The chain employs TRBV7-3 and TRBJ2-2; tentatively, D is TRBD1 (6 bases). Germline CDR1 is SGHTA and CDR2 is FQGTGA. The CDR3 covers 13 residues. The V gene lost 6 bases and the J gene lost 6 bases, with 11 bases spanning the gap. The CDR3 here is CASSKKGAGELFF. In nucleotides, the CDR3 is TGTGCCAGCAGTAAAAAGGGGGCCGGGGAGCTGTTTTTT.

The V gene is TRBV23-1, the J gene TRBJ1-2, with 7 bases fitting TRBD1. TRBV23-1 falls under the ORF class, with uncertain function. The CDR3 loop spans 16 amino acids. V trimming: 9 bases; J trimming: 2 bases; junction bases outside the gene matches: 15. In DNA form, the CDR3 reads TGCGCCAGTCTCAGGGCCCGGGACAGCCTCAACTATGGCTACACCTTC. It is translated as CASLRARDSLNYGYTF.

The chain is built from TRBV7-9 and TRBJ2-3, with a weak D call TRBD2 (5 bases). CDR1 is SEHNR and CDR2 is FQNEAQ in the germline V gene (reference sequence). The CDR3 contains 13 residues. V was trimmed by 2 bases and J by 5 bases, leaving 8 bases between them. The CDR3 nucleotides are TGTGCCAGCAGCTTATGGGGAGAAGATACGCAGTATTTT. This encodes CASSLWGEDTQYF.

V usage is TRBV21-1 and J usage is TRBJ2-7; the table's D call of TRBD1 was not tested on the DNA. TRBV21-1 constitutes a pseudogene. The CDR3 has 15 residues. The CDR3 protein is CASSKGQGVHYEQYF. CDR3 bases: TGTGCCAGCAGCAAAGGACAGGGGGTCCACTACGAGCAGTACTTC.

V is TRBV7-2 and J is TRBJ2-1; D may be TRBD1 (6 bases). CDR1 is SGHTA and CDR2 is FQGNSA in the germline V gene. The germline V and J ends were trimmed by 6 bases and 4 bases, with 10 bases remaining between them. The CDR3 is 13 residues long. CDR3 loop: CASRPGQYNEQFF. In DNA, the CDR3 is TGTGCCAGCAGACCCGGACAGTACAATGAGCAGTTCTTC. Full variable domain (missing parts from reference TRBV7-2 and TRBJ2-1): GAGVSQSPSNKVTEKGKDVELRCDPISGHTALYWYRQSLGQGLEFLIYFQGNSAPDKSGLPSDRFSAERTGGSVSTLTIQRTQQEDSAVYLCASRPGQYNEQFFGPGTRLTVL.

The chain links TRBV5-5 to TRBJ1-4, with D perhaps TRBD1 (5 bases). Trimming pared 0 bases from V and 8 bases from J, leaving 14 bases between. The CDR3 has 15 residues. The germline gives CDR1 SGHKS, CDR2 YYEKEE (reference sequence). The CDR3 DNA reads TGTGCCAGCAGCTTGGCCGCGACAGTAGGGGAAAAACTGTTTTTT. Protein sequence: CASSLAATVGEKLFF.